A single sample is the source of the 14 T cell receptor beta chains below, sequenced in a study of OX40 agonist ivuxolimab in advanced cancers. The repertoire was sequenced with immunoSEQ multiplex PCR; TCRdb's copy has only in-frame clones and lacks some. The sample lists roughly 70,000 clones; about 81% were seen once. The sample here was CD4+ or CD8+ T cells sorted from blood, taken in a trial of the OX40 agonist ivuxolimab. Receptor source: an adult with an advanced solid tumor such as melanoma, head and neck, liver or kidney cancer.

This sequence joins TRBV6-5 and TRBJ2-7; D gene unclear. Germline V lookup: CDR1 MNHEY, CDR2 SVGAGI. Trimming left V 5 bases short and J 3 bases short, with 17 bases between. CDR3 length equals 15 residues. DNA for the CDR3: TGTGCCAGCAGTGGTCACAATCCGGCTAACTACGAGCAGTACTTC. This translates into CASSGHNPANYEQYF.

The rearrangement uses TRBV18 and TRBJ1-6; a weak D match, TRBD1 (6 bases). V was shortened by 3 bases and J by 6 bases, with 18 bases between the two germline ends. Germline V gene data show CDR1 as KGHSH and CDR2 as LQKENI. The CDR3 runs 17 residues. The CDR3 here is CASSPGGPGHANSPLHF. CDR3 DNA: TGTGCCAGCTCACCGGGGGGCCCGGGACACGCTAATTCACCCCTCCACTTT.

The rearrangement links TRBV2 to TRBJ2-3; D assignment may be TRBD1 or TRBD2 (5 bases each). CDR1 SNHLY and CDR2 FYNNEI come from the germline V gene. Trimming pared 6 bases from V and 6 bases from J, leaving 10 bases between. CDR3 length: 12 amino acids. Written as DNA, the CDR3 is TGTGCCAGCAGGGGACGCGTGGATACGCAGTATTTT. Its protein is CASRGRVDTQYF.

This chain joins TRBV28 and TRBJ1-2, with 10 bases aligning to TRBD1. The CDR3 spans 13 residues. Germline CDR1 MDHEN, CDR2 SYDVKM. V was pared by 6 bases and J by 8 bases, with 6 bases of the junction left unmatched. This CDR3 is CASRRQGAGGYTF. For the CDR3, the DNA is TGTGCCAGCAGACGACAGGGGGCAGGGGGCTACACCTTC.

The gene calls are TRBV7-9 and TRBJ1-6; TRBD1 might be the D (5 bases). Trimming cost V 5 bases and J 7 bases, with 12 bases left between them. The germline CDR1 and CDR2 sequences are SEHNR and FQNEAQ (reference sequence). This CDR3 comprises 14 residues. The CDR3 protein is CASSAGNRNSPLHF. In DNA form, the CDR3 reads TGTGCCAGCAGCGCAGGGAACCGGAATTCACCCCTCCACTTT.

The chain couples TRBV28 to TRBJ1-5, with 11 bases matching TRBD1. In germline, CDR1 is MDHEN, CDR2 SYDVKM. V shed 3 bases, J shed 5 bases, and the junction held 9 bases outside the gene matches. The CDR3 is 17 amino acids. The CDR3 DNA sequence: TGTGCCAGCAGTTTCGGTCGAAGGACAGGGGGCTATCAGCCCCAGCATTTT. It is translated as CASSFGRRTGGYQPQHF.

The chain links TRBV15 to TRBJ2-2; D ambiguous. The CDR3 consists of 15 residues. CDR1 is LNHNV and CDR2 is YYDKDF in the germline V gene (reference sequence). V was cut by 1 base and J by 5 bases, with 11 bases left in between. The CDR3 DNA is TGTGCCACCAGCAGAGTTGTCCGGAGTACCGGGGAGCTGTTTTTT. Amino acid sequence: CATSRVVRSTGELFF.

This clone was seen a single time. The V call is TRBV10-1, the J call TRBJ2-1; D gene ambiguous. V gave up 3 bases and J gave up 0 bases, with 12 bases separating them. CDR1 and CDR2 (germline): WNHNN, SYGVQD (reference sequence). The CDR3 contains 16 residues. In nucleotides, the CDR3 is TGCGCCAGCAGTGATGGCAGCCTTACCTCCTACAATGAGCAGTTCTTC. It translates to CASSDGSLTSYNEQFF.

The CDR3 bases are TGTGCCAGCAGTTTTAGGGACAGGGGTTACGAGCAGTACTTC. Translating gives CASSFRDRGYEQYF. This sequence joins TRBV6-6 and TRBJ2-7; 10 nucleotides line up with TRBD1. The CDR3 is 14 residues long. Germline-derived CDR1 and CDR2 are MNHNY and SVGAGI (reference sequence). The V and J ends lost 4 bases and 4 bases, in that order; junction bases with no gene match: 4.

The chain carries TRBV6-1 and TRBJ2-7; 7 nucleotides line up with TRBD2. After removal of 8 bases from V and 9 bases from J, the junction contained 13 bases not matched to a gene. The V gene's germline CDR1 is MNHNS and CDR2 SASEGT. The CDR3 runs 13 residues. The CDR3 here is CASGPGLREVQYV. The DNA of the CDR3 is TGTGCCAGCGGGCCGGGGCTCCGGGAGGTGCAGTACGTC.

In regard to this clone: The sample holds other DNA sequences that translate to the same CDR3. The J gene is TRBJ2-7, the V gene TRBV15; no clear D. Germline V CDR1 and CDR2: LNHNV, YYDKDF (reference sequence). Trimming left V 0 bases short and J 3 bases short, with 6 bases between. The CDR3 consists of 13 residues. This chain's CDR3 is CATSREGFYEQYF. In DNA, the CDR3 is TGTGCCACCAGCAGAGAAGGGTTCTACGAGCAGTACTTC.

The V call is TRBV6-5, the J call TRBJ2-3, with 7 bases that match TRBD1. The CDR3 runs to 15 residues. Germline CDR1 reads MNHEY; CDR2 reads SVGAGI. Trimming removed 5 bases from V and 3 bases from J; junction bases left unmatched: 8. CDR3 in amino acids: CASSPQGMRTDTQYF. The CDR3 DNA is TGTGCCAGCAGTCCACAGGGGATGAGGACAGATACGCAGTATTTT.

The V and J genes are TRBV28 and TRBJ1-6; no firm D call. Trimming stripped 2 bases from V and 10 bases from J, with 3 bases between. The CDR3 has 11 amino acids. Germline assignment: CDR1 MDHEN and CDR2 SYDVKM. The CDR3 nucleotides read TGTGCCAGCAGTTTAGGGTCACCCCTCCACTTT. Its translation is CASSLGSPLHF. The full variable domain, its missing parts supplied by reference TRBV28 and TRBJ1-6, is DVKVTQSSRYLVKRTGEKVFLECVQDMDHENMFWYRQDPGLGLRLIYFSYDVKMKEKGDIPEGYSVSREKKERFSLILESASTNQTSMYLCASSLGSPLHFGNGTRLTVT.

In regard to this clone: Within the sample, other DNA sequences also encode this same CDR3. V usage is TRBV28 and J usage is TRBJ2-5; TRBD1 aligns across 12 bases. There are 16 residues in the CDR3. Germline CDR1 reads MDHEN; CDR2 reads SYDVKM. Trimming cost V 2 bases and J 5 bases; bases outside gene matches: 6. The CDR3, as DNA: TGTGCCAGCAGTTTAGCCGGGACAGGGGGCGAGGAGACCCAGTACTTC. Protein sequence: CASSLAGTGGEETQYF.